A single sample is the source of the 26 T cell receptor beta chains below, sequenced in a study of blood T cells in healthy people across ages. Sample-barcoded 5' priming and a J-beta primer mix drove a second PCR of about 7 to 11 cycles. TCRdb ran MiXCR on the 5' RACE reads and lists one entry per CDR3 protein. The table includes around 940,000 distinct CDR3 sequences, around 54% detected once. The sequencing input was blood. These receptors were taken from a woman aged 55-75 years in good health.

With respect to this clonotype: One end of the junction is discordant with germline, which a read error may explain. The chain carries TRBV9 and TRBJ2-5, with 7 bases that match TRBD1. Germline V lookup: CDR1 SGDLS, CDR2 YYNGEE. The CDR3 totals 14 residues. The CDR3 nucleotides read TGTACCAGCAGCGCCGGGGACAGAGGAGAGACCCAGTACTTC. It yields the protein CTSSAGDRGETQYF.

This clonotype was counted between two and nine times. V usage is TRBV28 and J usage is TRBJ2-7; 9 bases are shared with TRBD2. The V segment lost 3 bases and the J segment 0 bases; nucleotides outside the gene matches: 12. This CDR3 is 18 amino acids long. CDR1 MDHEN and CDR2 SYDVKM come from the germline V gene. CDR3 amino acids: CASSLPGTSYGASYEQYF. CDR3 nucleotide sequence: TGTGCCAGCAGTTTGCCCGGGACTAGCTATGGGGCCTCCTACGAGCAGTACTTC.

This clonotype was recorded a few times. The rearrangement links TRBV20-1 to TRBJ2-3; D gene unclear. V was pared by 2 bases and J by 4 bases, with 13 bases between. The CDR3 runs to 14 residues. Germline lookup yields CDR1 DFQATT and CDR2 SNEGSKA (reference sequence). The CDR3 DNA reads TGCAGTGCTAGACCAACCTTTCTAGCAGATACGCAGTATTTT. Protein: CSARPTFLADTQYF.

In DNA, the CDR3 is TGCAGCGCTGGGGATCCTAATTCACCCCTCCACTTT. It is translated as CSAGDPNSPLHF. The rearrangement links TRBV29-1 to TRBJ1-6; D gene uncertain. The ends were cut back, 7 bases at V and 6 bases at J, with 10 bases in the middle. This CDR3 spans 12 amino acids. Germline V gene data show CDR1 as SQVTM and CDR2 as ANQGSEA.

This clonotype appeared a few times. The chain couples TRBV3-1 to TRBJ2-4; 7 bases fit TRBD2. J was trimmed by 6 bases and V by 4 bases; bases with no gene match: 6. Germline CDR1 is LGHDT and CDR2 is YNNKEL (reference sequence). The CDR3 totals 14 residues. The CDR3 region is CASSPREGGNIQYF. The CDR3 region has the DNA TGTGCCAGCAGCCCGAGGGAGGGCGGAAACATTCAGTACTTC.

In its sample, this clonotype was seen a few times. The chain couples TRBV29-1 to TRBJ2-1; D unresolved. V was cut by 0 bases and J by 1 base, with 4 bases left in between. The CDR3 covers 13 residues. Germline-derived CDR1 and CDR2 are SQVTM and ANQGSEA. The CDR3 nucleotides are TGCAGCGTTGAAGATTTTTCCTACAATGAGCAGTTCTTC. It is translated as CSVEDFSYNEQFF.

This rearrangement joins TRBV5-1 to TRBJ2-6; D is ambiguous. Deletions cut 0 bases from V and 3 bases from J, with 10 bases between. The CDR3 has 16 amino acids. Per the germline V gene, CDR1 is SGHRS and CDR2 is YFSETQ. For the CDR3, the DNA is TGCGCCAGCAGCTTGGCCGGTCAGGTTGGGGCCAACGTCCTGACTTTC. Amino acid sequence: CASSLAGQVGANVLTF.

Only one count was recorded for this clonotype. The chain is built from TRBV20-1 and TRBJ2-4; the match to TRBD2 covers 16 bases. Near its end, the DNA agrees better with TRBJ2-7, so the J call may be wrong. Germline assignment: CDR1 DFQATT and CDR2 SNEGSKA (reference sequence). The CDR3 runs 19 residues. The CDR3 is CSARGGTSGRAAISYEQYF. The DNA for the CDR3 is TGCAGTGCTAGAGGGGGGACTAGCGGGAGGGCCGCTATCTCCTACGAGCAGTACTTC.

The rearrangement links TRBV28 to TRBJ2-1; TRBD2 might be the D (5 bases). Per germline, CDR1 MDHEN and CDR2 SYDVKM. The CDR3 contains 11 residues. V gave up 7 bases and J gave up 15 bases, with 16 bases separating them. The CDR3 DNA sequence: TGTGCCAGCATCCACGGGGTAGGACGGTTCTTC. Translated, it gives CASIHGVGRFF. Full variable domain (remainder filled in from reference TRBV28 and TRBJ2-1): DVKVTQSSRYLVKRTGEKVFLECVQDMDHENMFWYRQDPGLGLRLIYFSYDVKMKEKGDIPEGYSVSREKKERFSLILESASTNQTSMYLCASIHGVGRFFGPGTRLTVL.

The genes are TRBV12-3 or TRBV12-4 and TRBJ2-5; TRBD1 is a possible D gene (6 bases). The CDR3 covers 14 residues. V dropped 6 bases and J dropped 5 bases, with 16 bases sitting between them. The CDR3 DNA reads TGTGCCAGCAGACCTACATGGGGGCGGGAGACCCAGTACTTC. As protein: CASRPTWGRETQYF.

The chain is built from TRBV9 and TRBJ1-2, with a tentative D call TRBD1 (5 bases). Germline loops: CDR1 SGDLS, CDR2 YYNGEE. The V and J ends lost 2 bases and 0 bases respectively, with 14 bases between them. This CDR3 has 16 residues. The CDR3 spells CASSVADSASNYGYTF. CDR3 coding DNA: TGTGCCAGCAGCGTGGCCGACAGCGCTTCTAACTATGGCTACACCTTC.

The chain is built from TRBV27 and TRBJ2-4; 10 bases agree with TRBD1. The J call may be incorrect, as the DNA end agrees better with TRBJ2-7. The CDR3 spans 15 residues. Germline V CDR1 and CDR2: MNHEY, SMNVEV (reference sequence). The CDR3 loop is CASSSRTGGGYEQYF. The CDR3 DNA sequence: TGTGCCAGCAGTTCGCGGACAGGGGGAGGCTACGAGCAGTACTTC.

This clonotype was seen only a few times. The chain carries TRBV29-1 and TRBJ2-6; 10 bases line up with TRBD1. Trimming cost V 6 bases and J 3 bases; bases outside gene matches: 11. CDR1 is SQVTM and CDR2 is ANQGSEA in the germline V gene. The length of the CDR3 is 17 residues. The CDR3 DNA sequence: TGCAGCGTCGTGAACCGGGACAGGGGCAGTGGGGCCAACGTCCTGACTTTC. This translates into CSVVNRDRGSGANVLTF.

This rearrangement joins TRBV4-1 to TRBJ2-1; 9 bases agree with TRBD2. Trimming cost V 2 bases and J 5 bases; bases outside gene matches: 7. CDR1 MGHRA and CDR2 YSYEKL come from the germline V gene. This CDR3 has 16 amino acids. CDR3 region: CASSQLRLADDNEQFF. The CDR3 DNA sequence: TGCGCCAGCAGCCAATTAAGACTAGCGGATGACAATGAGCAGTTCTTC.

The rearrangement joins TRBV6-6 to TRBJ1-1; the D is unclear. Germline CDR1 is MNHNY and CDR2 is SVGAGI (reference sequence). Trimming left V 2 bases short and J 4 bases short, with 11 bases between. The CDR3 covers 14 residues. The CDR3 is CASSYRGLGTEAFF. CDR3 coding DNA: TGTGCCAGCAGTTACCGAGGGTTGGGCACTGAAGCTTTCTTT.

This clonotype showed up just a few times. The chain combines TRBV5-1 with TRBJ2-2; 8 positions agree with TRBD1. The CDR3 has 14 amino acids. The V and J ends lost 0 bases and 5 bases, in that order; junction bases with no gene match: 0. Germline CDR1 and CDR2: SGHRS and YFSETQ. The CDR3 DNA follows: TGCGCCAGCAGCTTGGGGGACAGGACCGGGGAGCTGTTTTTT. Protein: CASSLGDRTGELFF.

This clonotype was picked up a small number of times. The chain uses TRBV5-1 and TRBJ2-5, with D possibly being TRBD1 (6 bases). The CDR3 contains 15 residues. Germline V gene data show CDR1 as SGHRS and CDR2 as YFSETQ. The V and J ends lost 0 bases and 7 bases respectively, with 16 bases between them. CDR3 in DNA: TGCGCCAGCAGCTTGGTCCAAGGGGGTTTTGGGACCCAGTACTTC. Protein sequence: CASSLVQGGFGTQYF.

The rearrangement links TRBV28 to TRBJ2-1; 11 positions agree with TRBD2. Near its end, the DNA agrees better with TRBJ2-7, so the J call may be wrong. This CDR3 is built from 14 residues. CDR1 MDHEN and CDR2 SYDVKM come from the germline V gene. CDR3 coding DNA: TGTGCCAGCCTAGCGGGAGGAGCCTACAATGAGCAGTACTTC. Its translation: CASLAGGAYNEQYF.

This chain links TRBV24-1 with TRBJ2-1; 9 bases line up with TRBD2. There are 16 residues in the CDR3. V lost 4 bases, J lost 7 bases, and 10 bases stayed unmatched. The germline gives CDR1 KGHDR, CDR2 SFDVKD. CDR3 in DNA: TGTGCCACCAGTGACAAGGGACGAGCGGGAGGAAATGAGCAGTTCTTC. Amino acid sequence: CATSDKGRAGGNEQFF.

This clonotype was seen a few times. V is TRBV27 and J is TRBJ1-5, with D perhaps matching TRBD1 (6 bases). This CDR3 has 14 residues. Trimming took off 5 bases at V and 3 bases at J, with 11 bases between the two ends. Germline V gene sequence: CDR1 MNHEY, CDR2 SMNVEV (reference sequence). The CDR3 DNA sequence: TGTGCCAGCAGTCCCGACAGGTTCAATCAGCCCCAGCATTTT. Translating it yields CASSPDRFNQPQHF.

The chain links TRBV25-1 to TRBJ2-7, with D maybe TRBD2 (6 bases). Germline CDR1 reads MGHDK; CDR2 reads SYGVNS. CDR3 length: 11 residues. The CDR3 is CAYGSNYEQYF. Written as DNA, the CDR3 is TGTGCGTACGGGAGTAATTACGAGCAGTACTTC.

This clonotype was counted many times. The J gene is TRBJ1-6, the V gene TRBV27; tentative D call: TRBD1 (6 bases). V lost 4 bases, J lost 8 bases, and 12 bases lay in between. The length of the CDR3 is 14 residues. Germline loops: CDR1 MNHEY, CDR2 SMNVEV (reference sequence). The CDR3 spells CASSYRDIHSPLHF. CDR3 nucleotides: TGTGCCAGCAGTTACCGGGACATTCATTCACCCCTCCACTTT.

In regard to this clonotype: The germline gene is not matched at one end of the junction; a read error may be the cause. The CDR3 DNA reads TGCAGCGCTGAAGGACTAGCGGGAGGGCGGAAAAAGTACAATGAGCAGTTCTTC. As protein: CSAEGLAGGRKKYNEQFF. The rearrangement links TRBV29-1 to TRBJ2-1, with 15 positions matching TRBD2. The CDR3 has 18 amino acids. From germline, CDR1 is SQVTM and CDR2 ANQGSEA.

This clonotype was observed a few times. This rearrangement joins TRBV20-1 to TRBJ2-5, with unresolved D. This CDR3 contains 11 residues. Trimming stripped 3 bases from V and 5 bases from J, with 7 bases between. Germline V gene sequence: CDR1 DFQATT, CDR2 SNEGSKA (reference sequence). CDR3 in DNA: TGCAGTGCTAGTTATGGTGAGACCCAGTACTTC. Encoded protein: CSASYGETQYF.

On this clonotype: This clone may be a read error of a much larger clone one base away. This chain connects TRBV12-3 or TRBV12-4 to TRBJ2-4; no firm D call. The CDR3 runs to 14 residues. The ends were cut back, 6 bases at V and 1 base at J, with 10 bases in the middle. CDR3 region: CASRIGSAKNIQYF. The CDR3 coding sequence is TGTGCCAGCAGGATCGGCTCGGCCAAAAACATTCAGTACTTC.

The rearrangement links TRBV20-1 to TRBJ2-4, with D hard to call. This CDR3 has 21 residues. Germline CDR1 is DFQATT and CDR2 is SNEGSKA (reference sequence). Deletions cut 0 bases from V and 2 bases from J, with 29 bases between. The DNA for the CDR3 is TGCAGTGCTAGAGATTCCCCTAAGGGCGGATCCCTAATTGAGTCCAAAAACATTCAGTACTTC. Translated: CSARDSPKGGSLIESKNIQYF.